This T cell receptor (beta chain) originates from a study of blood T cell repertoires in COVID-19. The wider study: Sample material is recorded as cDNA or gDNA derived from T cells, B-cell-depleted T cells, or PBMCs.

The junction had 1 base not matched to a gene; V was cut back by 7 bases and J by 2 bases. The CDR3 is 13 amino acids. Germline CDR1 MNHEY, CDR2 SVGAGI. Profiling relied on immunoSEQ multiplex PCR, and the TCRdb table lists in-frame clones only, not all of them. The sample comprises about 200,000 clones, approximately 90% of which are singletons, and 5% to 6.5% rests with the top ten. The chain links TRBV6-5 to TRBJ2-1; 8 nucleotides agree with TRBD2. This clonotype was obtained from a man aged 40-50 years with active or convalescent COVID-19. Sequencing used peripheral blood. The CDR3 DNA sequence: TGTGCCAGCATCGGGGGGGCCTACAATGAGCAGTTCTTC. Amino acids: CASIGGAYNEQFF.